This is a list of T cell receptor beta chains from one sample in a study of blood T cell repertoires in COVID-19. The repertoire was sequenced with immunoSEQ multiplex PCR; TCRdb's copy has only in-frame clones and lacks some. The data hold about 170,000 clones, with 92% observed a single time. The source material was peripheral blood. All receptors come from a man under 40 with COVID-19, enrolled during active disease. Each CDR3 is given with its conserved first and last residue. Each record gives: D gene, V gene, clone size, J gene, CDR3 DNA, CDR3 protein. A D gene is named only where the DNA matches it firmly. Only some rows state a clone size, as once, few, many or a class for expanded clones.

TRBD2	TRBV2	.	TRBJ2-2	TGTGCCAGCAAGGAGGGTAGCGGGGGGGCGAACACCGGGGAGCTGTTTTTT	CASKEGSGGANTGELFF
TRBD1	TRBV29-1	.	TRBJ2-6	TGCAGCACCACAGGGGACTCTGGGGCCAACGTCCTGACTTTC	CSTTGDSGANVLTF
.	TRBV6-5	.	TRBJ2-7	TGTGCCAGCAGTTACACCATGGACAGTCCCTACGAGCAGTACTTC	CASSYTMDSPYEQYF
TRBD1	TRBV7-9	.	TRBJ1-4	TGTGCCAGCAGCGTGGGACAGGGTACTAATGAAAAACTGTTTTTT	CASSVGQGTNEKLFF
TRBD1	TRBV4-3	once	TRBJ1-1	TGCGCCAGCAGCCTCTTGGGACAGGACACTGAAGCTTTCTTT	CASSLLGQDTEAFF
.	TRBV10-3	.	TRBJ2-3	TGTGCCATCAGGGGGAGTGGCACAGATACGCAGTATTTT	CAIRGSGTDTQYF
.	TRBV20-1	.	TRBJ1-4	TGCAGTGCTAGCAGTGAAAAACTGTTTTTT	CSASSEKLFF
TRBD2	TRBV28	.	TRBJ2-3	TGTGCCAGCAGTTCCCTCTTACTAGCGGGGTTCCGAGATACGCAGTATTTT	CASSSLLLAGFRDTQYF
TRBD1	TRBV18	.	TRBJ1-5	TGTGCCAGCTCACCACCGGGACAGGGATATCAGCCCCAGCATTTT	CASSPPGQGYQPQHF
.	TRBV7-2	.	TRBJ1-1	TGTGCCAGCAGCTTAGTATTGGGGGCCTCAGGCGGGGCTTTCTTT	CASSLVLGASGGAFF
.	TRBV28	few	TRBJ1-1	TGTGCCAGCAGTGGGAGGGAAGCTTTCTTT	CASSGREAFF
TRBD1	TRBV5-5	.	TRBJ2-3	TGTGCCAGCAGCTTGGCGACAGGGGTGGCAGATACGCAGTATTTT	CASSLATGVADTQYF
TRBD1	TRBV5-4	.	TRBJ1-1	TGTGCCAGCAGCTGGGACAGCCATAACACTGAAGCTTTCTTT	CASSWDSHNTEAFF
.	TRBV6-5	.	TRBJ1-5	TGTGCCAGCAGTTATGGGGCGAATAGCAATCAGCCCCAGCATTTT	CASSYGANSNQPQHF
.	TRBV6-2/TRBV6-3	.	TRBJ1-1	TGTGCCAGCAGTTTCTCGACAGGGAACACTGAAGCTTTCTTT	CASSFSTGNTEAFF
TRBD1	TRBV18	.	TRBJ1-2	TGTGCCAGCGATGCGGGACAGGGGAACTATGGCTACACCTTC	CASDAGQGNYGYTF
.	TRBV18	.	TRBJ2-7	TGTGCCAGCTCACCTCCGGACACCTCCCGTGAGCAGTACTTC	CASSPPDTSREQYF
.	TRBV15	.	TRBJ1-4	TGTGCCACCAGGAGACCGACTAATGAAAAACTGTTTTTT	CATRRPTNEKLFF
.	TRBV18	.	TRBJ2-7	TGTGCCAGCTCACCAGACTACTACGAGCAGTACTTC	CASSPDYYEQYF
.	TRBV4-3	.	TRBJ2-7	TGCGCCAGCAGCCAAGATCCCTACTCCTACGAGCAGTACTTC	CASSQDPYSYEQYF
.	TRBV4-1	.	TRBJ2-3	TGCGCCAGCAGCCGCGACAGGTTTACAGATACGCAGTATTTT	CASSRDRFTDTQYF
.	TRBV2	few	TRBJ2-7	TGTGCCAGCCTTAGTCGGACAGCCTCCTACGAGCAGTACTTC	CASLSRTASYEQYF
.	TRBV3-1/TRBV3-2	.	TRBJ1-1	TGTGCCAGCAGCCAAGGCCCAGGGGATGAGGTTGGAGCTTTCTTT	CASSQGPGDEVGAFF
.	TRBV6-5	.	TRBJ2-2	TGTGCCAGCAGTTACTCGTATACGAACACCGGGGAGCTGTTTTTT	CASSYSYTNTGELFF
.	TRBV15	.	TRBJ1-2	TGTGCCACCAGCAGAGATGGAGGGTCGAGAGGGACTAACTATGGCTACACCTTC	CATSRDGGSRGTNYGYTF
.	TRBV5-1	.	TRBJ1-3	TGCGCCAGCAGCTTGGGGCTCCCTCTGGGAAACACCATATATTTT	CASSLGLPLGNTIYF
.	TRBV25-1	.	TRBJ1-4	TGTGCCCCCAATCAGAGCGGAAAACTGTTTTTT	CAPNQSGKLFF
.	TRBV9	.	TRBJ1-2	TGTGCCAGCAGCGTTGGAGCACCCTCGGGGATCACAATCTATGGTTACACCTTC	CASSVGAPSGITIYGYTF
.	TRBV6-2/TRBV6-3	.	TRBJ1-1	TGTGCCAGCAGCCCGTTCCGGGTCCTGAACACTGAAGCTTTCTTT	CASSPFRVLNTEAFF
.	TRBV6-5	.	TRBJ2-5	TGTGCCAGCAGTCTCCTTCCCCGGGACCAAGAGACCCAGTACTTC	CASSLLPRDQETQYF
.	TRBV6-6	.	TRBJ2-1	TGTGCCAGCAGTTACTCGAGCGATGAGCAGTTCTTC	CASSYSSDEQFF
TRBD1	TRBV19	.	TRBJ2-1	TGTGCCAGTAGTATTTGGCAGGGGGTGAATGAGCAGTTCTTC	CASSIWQGVNEQFF
.	TRBV6-5	once	TRBJ2-3	TGTGCCAGCAGTTACTCGCGGGCGACAGATACGCAGTATTTT	CASSYSRATDTQYF
.	TRBV18	.	TRBJ1-1	TGTGCCAGCTCAGAAGGGGTCACTGAAGCTTTCTTT	CASSEGVTEAFF